What follows are 23 T cell receptor beta chains derived from one specimen sequenced in a study of T cell responses to AZD1222 COVID-19 vaccine. Measured with immunoSEQ multiplex PCR; TCRdb has only the in-frame clones, and not every one. This table holds nearly 110,000 clones, around 91% found once. This specimen was peripheral blood, taken 28 days after the second AZD1222 dose. These receptor sequences come from an adult who received the AZD1222 COVID-19 vaccine.

The chain is built from TRBV7-6 and TRBJ1-2; D is undetermined. The germline CDR1 and CDR2 sequences are SGHVS and FNYEAQ. V lost 5 bases and J 8 bases, leaving 15 bases between the germline ends. CDR3 size: 13 residues. CDR3 coding DNA: TGTGCCAGCAGCACCCCCGGGATAGGGGGCTACACCTTC. Its translation is CASSTPGIGGYTF.

The chain uses TRBV6-2 or TRBV6-3 and TRBJ2-5, with 14 nucleotides matching TRBD2. J gave up 4 bases and V 4 bases, and 5 bases lay outside the gene matches. Germline lookup yields CDR1 MNHEY and CDR2 SVGEGT. This CDR3 is 16 amino acids long. CDR3 protein: CASSSQGLAGVETQYF. Here the CDR3 DNA reads TGTGCCAGCAGTTCCCAGGGACTAGCGGGGGTAGAGACCCAGTACTTC.

This chain links TRBV7-2 with TRBJ2-3; D gene uncertain. The CDR3 is 15 residues long. Germline loops: CDR1 SGHTA, CDR2 FQGNSA. The V end was cut by 0 bases, the J end by 2 bases, with 9 bases between. In DNA, the CDR3 is TGTGCCAGCAGCTTAGCTTCTCGGTTCACAGATACGCAGTATTTT. Translation: CASSLASRFTDTQYF.

The chain uses TRBV6-2 or TRBV6-3 and TRBJ1-1; D is ambiguous. CDR1 is MNHEY and CDR2 is SVGEGT in the germline V gene. CDR3 length equals 12 residues. V gave up 6 bases and J gave up 8 bases, with 13 bases separating them. The CDR3 region is CASSRSWAEAFF. The CDR3 DNA reads TGTGCCAGCAGCCGGAGTTGGGCGGAAGCTTTCTTT.

This clone is a singleton in its sample. This sequence joins TRBV7-2 and TRBJ2-5, with 10 nucleotides matching TRBD1. Unmatched junction bases numbered 9, after V lost 4 bases and J lost 1 base. The CDR3 is 17 residues long. Germline loops: CDR1 SGHTA, CDR2 FQGNSA. The CDR3 nucleotides are TGTGCCAGCAGCTACGGGACAGGGGTGGAGAGCCAAGAGACCCAGTACTTC. It translates to CASSYGTGVESQETQYF.

This chain connects TRBV6-2 or TRBV6-3 to TRBJ2-4; no clear D gene. Trimming removed 4 bases from V and 0 bases from J, with 4 bases in between. Looked up from germline, CDR1 is MNHEY and CDR2 is SVGEGT. The CDR3 spans 13 residues. This CDR3 is CASSSVAKNIQYF. The CDR3, as DNA: TGTGCCAGCAGTTCCGTAGCCAAAAACATTCAGTACTTC.

The chain has TRBV7-2 and TRBJ1-4, with a weak D call TRBD1 (5 bases). The CDR3 covers 14 residues. Germline lookup yields CDR1 SGHTA and CDR2 FQGNSA. Trimming removed 5 bases from V and 4 bases from J, with 11 bases in between. The CDR3 DNA sequence: TGTGCCAGCAGCAAAGGGGACTTTAATGAAAAACTGTTTTTT. This gives the protein CASSKGDFNEKLFF.

The V gene is TRBV9, the J gene TRBJ1-2, with 7 nucleotides matching TRBD1. V lost 0 bases, J lost 5 bases, and 7 bases stayed unmatched. The CDR3 spans 15 residues. The V gene's germline CDR1 is SGDLS and CDR2 YYNGEE. CDR3 sequence (DNA): TGTGCCAGCAGCGTAGATGAGGGGGCGCTTTATGGCTACACCTTC. As protein: CASSVDEGALYGYTF.

This clone was seen once. The rearrangement links TRBV12-3 or TRBV12-4 to TRBJ2-5; D remains ambiguous. The CDR3 length is 12 residues. Trimming took off 6 bases at V and 4 bases at J, with 9 bases between the two ends. DNA for the CDR3: TGTGCCAGCAGCCGTGCCTCAGAGACCCAGTACTTC. Translating it yields CASSRASETQYF.

The chain carries TRBV7-9 and TRBJ1-6, with 7 bases matching TRBD1. Losses at the gene ends were 5 bases for V and 9 bases for J; bases not matched to a gene: 10. Germline lookup yields CDR1 SEHNR and CDR2 FQNEAQ (reference sequence). This CDR3 has 15 amino acids. The CDR3: CASSRIGQEGSPLHF. DNA of the CDR3: TGTGCCAGCAGCCGGATAGGACAGGAAGGTTCACCCCTCCACTTT.

As regards this clone: The sample holds other DNA sequences that translate to the same CDR3. The rearrangement links TRBV6-5 to TRBJ1-1; no firm D call. The V and J ends lost 9 bases and 2 bases respectively, with 7 bases between them. The CDR3 contains 11 residues. Germline assignment: CDR1 MNHEY and CDR2 SVGAGI. The CDR3 DNA is TGTGCCAGTAAAGGAAACACTGAAGCTTTCTTT. The encoded protein is CASKGNTEAFF.

The V gene is TRBV19, the J gene TRBJ1-5; D remains unclear. The CDR3 extends over 14 amino acids. V was trimmed by 3 bases and J by 4 bases, leaving 10 bases between them. The germline V gene encodes CDR1 LNHDA and CDR2 SQIVND (reference sequence). DNA for the CDR3: TGTGCCAGTAGTATCCCGGGTCGAAATCAGCCCCAGCATTTT. Its translation is CASSIPGRNQPQHF. Drawing the rest from reference TRBV19 and TRBJ1-5, the complete variable domain is DGGITQSPKYLFRKEGQNVTLSCEQNLNHDAMYWYRQDPGQGLRLIYYSQIVNDFQKGDIAEGYSVSREKKESFPLTVTSAQKNPTAFYLCASSIPGRNQPQHFGDGTRLSIL.

The chain has TRBV29-1 and TRBJ1-2, with D uncertain. Deletions cut 5 bases from V and 0 bases from J, with 13 bases between. CDR3 length: 14 amino acids. Germline-derived CDR1 and CDR2 are SQVTM and ANQGSEA. This CDR3 is CSVTLGSTNYGYTF. DNA for the CDR3: TGCAGCGTTACCCTAGGCTCGACTAACTATGGCTACACCTTC.

The chain carries TRBV5-6 and TRBJ2-2, with TRBD1 as a possible D gene (6 bases). Between the trimmed V and J ends, which lost 6 bases and 6 bases, there was a span of 15 bases. The CDR3 spans 14 residues. CDR1 and CDR2 from the germline V gene are SGHDT and YYEEEE. CDR3 DNA sequence: TGTGCCAGCACCCTCTGGAACAGGGCCGGGGAGCTGTTTTTT. Amino acids: CASTLWNRAGELFF.

This sequence joins TRBV6-6 and TRBJ2-3; 7 positions match TRBD2. With 11 bases clipped from V and 3 bases from J, the junction kept 11 bases outside the gene matches. CDR3 length equals 14 residues. The germline V gene encodes CDR1 MNHNY and CDR2 SVGAGI (reference sequence). CDR3 residues: CAGTSGGSTDTQYF. CDR3 nucleotides: TGTGCCGGGACGTCGGGGGGTTCGACAGATACGCAGTATTTT.

The chain has TRBV7-9 and TRBJ1-1; the match to TRBD1 covers 7 bases. Per the germline V gene, CDR1 is SEHNR and CDR2 is FQNEAQ (reference sequence). J was trimmed by 7 bases and V by 3 bases; bases with no gene match: 8. This CDR3 is built from 14 residues. The DNA for the CDR3 is TGTGCCAGCAGCTTTGCTGTGACAGGGCATGAAGCTTTCTTT. This translates into CASSFAVTGHEAFF. The entire variable domain, with the rest obtained from reference TRBV7-9 and TRBJ1-1, is as follows: DTGVSQNPRHKITKRGQNVTFRCDPISEHNRLYWYRQTLGQGPEFLTYFQNEAQLEKSRLLSDRFSAERPKGSFSTLEIQRTEQGDSAMYLCASSFAVTGHEAFFGQGTRLTVV.

The chain recombines TRBV24-1 with TRBJ1-2; TRBD1 is a possible D gene (6 bases). Germline V gives CDR1 KGHDR, CDR2 SFDVKD. Between the trimmed V and J ends, which lost 3 bases and 5 bases, there was a span of 18 bases. This CDR3 comprises 16 residues. The CDR3 nucleotides are TGTGCCACCAGTGATGCCCGGGGGGGCGGGACGTATGGCTACACCTTC. Translated: CATSDARGGGTYGYTF.

This clone was picked up one time. The chain is built from TRBV7-2 and TRBJ2-5; D is undetermined. The CDR3 has 14 amino acids. Trimming took off 0 bases at V and 5 bases at J, with 10 bases between the two ends. Germline CDR1 and CDR2: SGHTA and FQGNSA. The CDR3 DNA reads as TGTGCCAGCAGCTTAGCGGCGCTGGGCGAGACCCAGTACTTC. Translated, it gives CASSLAALGETQYF.

This clone was counted once. This chain links TRBV7-2 with TRBJ2-1, with TRBD2 identical over 13 bases. This CDR3 has 15 residues. The V and J ends lost 0 bases and 15 bases, in that order; junction bases with no gene match: 8. CDR1 is SGHTA, CDR2 FQGNSA, per germline. CDR3 in amino acids: CASSLARTSGGYLFF. The CDR3 coding sequence is TGTGCCAGCAGCTTAGCGCGGACTAGCGGGGGTTATCTGTTCTTC.

J is TRBJ1-5 and V is TRBV20-1; the D gene is possibly TRBD1 (5 bases). The germline V gene has CDR1 DFQATT and CDR2 SNEGSKA (reference sequence). Trimming pared 3 bases from V and 1 base from J, leaving 10 bases between. The CDR3 sequence is 14 residues long. The CDR3 here is CSASPRVSNQPQHF. CDR3 coding DNA: TGCAGTGCTAGTCCCAGGGTGAGCAATCAGCCCCAGCATTTT.

This chain links TRBV29-1 with TRBJ1-2; D is unresolved. Trimming cost V 0 bases and J 7 bases, with 12 bases left between them. This CDR3 has 13 amino acids. Germline-derived CDR1 and CDR2 are SQVTM and ANQGSEA. The CDR3 DNA reads as TGCAGCGTTGAAGATGATGGGGAGTCTGGCTACACCTTC. Translated: CSVEDDGESGYTF.

The chain joins TRBV9 to TRBJ2-7, with a possible D match to TRBD1 (5 bases). The CDR3 has 15 amino acids. Germline V gene lookup returns CDR1 SGDLS and CDR2 YYNGEE. V lost 0 bases, J lost 1 base, and 11 bases lay in between. DNA of the CDR3: TGTGCCAGCAGCGTAGGGGCCGACAGTTCCTACGAGCAGTACTTC. The encoded protein is CASSVGADSSYEQYF.

The CDR3 is CASSYKTGYSSTEAFF. In DNA, the CDR3 is TGCGCCAGCAGCTATAAGACAGGGTATAGTAGCACTGAAGCTTTCTTT. V and J are TRBV5-1 and TRBJ1-1; TRBD1 aligns across 7 bases. Germline V lookup: CDR1 SGHRS, CDR2 YFSETQ. The ends lost 3 bases at V and 4 bases at J; junction bases unmatched: 12. This CDR3 comprises 16 residues.